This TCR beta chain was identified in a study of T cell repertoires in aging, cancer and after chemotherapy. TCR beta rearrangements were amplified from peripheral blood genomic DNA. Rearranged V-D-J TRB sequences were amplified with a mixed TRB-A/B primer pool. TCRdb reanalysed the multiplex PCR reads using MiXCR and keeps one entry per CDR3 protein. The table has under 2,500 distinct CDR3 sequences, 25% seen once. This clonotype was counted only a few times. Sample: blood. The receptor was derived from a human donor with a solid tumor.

The CDR3 loop is CSANAGSTDTQYF. The CDR3 DNA reads TGCAGTGCTAACGCGGGAAGCACAGATACGCAGTATTTT. V and J are TRBV20-1 and TRBJ2-3; D is possibly TRBD2 (6 bases). The CDR3 consists of 13 residues. V lost 4 bases to trimming and J lost 0 bases, with 8 bases between them. Germline CDR1 is DFQATT and CDR2 is SNEGSKA (reference sequence).